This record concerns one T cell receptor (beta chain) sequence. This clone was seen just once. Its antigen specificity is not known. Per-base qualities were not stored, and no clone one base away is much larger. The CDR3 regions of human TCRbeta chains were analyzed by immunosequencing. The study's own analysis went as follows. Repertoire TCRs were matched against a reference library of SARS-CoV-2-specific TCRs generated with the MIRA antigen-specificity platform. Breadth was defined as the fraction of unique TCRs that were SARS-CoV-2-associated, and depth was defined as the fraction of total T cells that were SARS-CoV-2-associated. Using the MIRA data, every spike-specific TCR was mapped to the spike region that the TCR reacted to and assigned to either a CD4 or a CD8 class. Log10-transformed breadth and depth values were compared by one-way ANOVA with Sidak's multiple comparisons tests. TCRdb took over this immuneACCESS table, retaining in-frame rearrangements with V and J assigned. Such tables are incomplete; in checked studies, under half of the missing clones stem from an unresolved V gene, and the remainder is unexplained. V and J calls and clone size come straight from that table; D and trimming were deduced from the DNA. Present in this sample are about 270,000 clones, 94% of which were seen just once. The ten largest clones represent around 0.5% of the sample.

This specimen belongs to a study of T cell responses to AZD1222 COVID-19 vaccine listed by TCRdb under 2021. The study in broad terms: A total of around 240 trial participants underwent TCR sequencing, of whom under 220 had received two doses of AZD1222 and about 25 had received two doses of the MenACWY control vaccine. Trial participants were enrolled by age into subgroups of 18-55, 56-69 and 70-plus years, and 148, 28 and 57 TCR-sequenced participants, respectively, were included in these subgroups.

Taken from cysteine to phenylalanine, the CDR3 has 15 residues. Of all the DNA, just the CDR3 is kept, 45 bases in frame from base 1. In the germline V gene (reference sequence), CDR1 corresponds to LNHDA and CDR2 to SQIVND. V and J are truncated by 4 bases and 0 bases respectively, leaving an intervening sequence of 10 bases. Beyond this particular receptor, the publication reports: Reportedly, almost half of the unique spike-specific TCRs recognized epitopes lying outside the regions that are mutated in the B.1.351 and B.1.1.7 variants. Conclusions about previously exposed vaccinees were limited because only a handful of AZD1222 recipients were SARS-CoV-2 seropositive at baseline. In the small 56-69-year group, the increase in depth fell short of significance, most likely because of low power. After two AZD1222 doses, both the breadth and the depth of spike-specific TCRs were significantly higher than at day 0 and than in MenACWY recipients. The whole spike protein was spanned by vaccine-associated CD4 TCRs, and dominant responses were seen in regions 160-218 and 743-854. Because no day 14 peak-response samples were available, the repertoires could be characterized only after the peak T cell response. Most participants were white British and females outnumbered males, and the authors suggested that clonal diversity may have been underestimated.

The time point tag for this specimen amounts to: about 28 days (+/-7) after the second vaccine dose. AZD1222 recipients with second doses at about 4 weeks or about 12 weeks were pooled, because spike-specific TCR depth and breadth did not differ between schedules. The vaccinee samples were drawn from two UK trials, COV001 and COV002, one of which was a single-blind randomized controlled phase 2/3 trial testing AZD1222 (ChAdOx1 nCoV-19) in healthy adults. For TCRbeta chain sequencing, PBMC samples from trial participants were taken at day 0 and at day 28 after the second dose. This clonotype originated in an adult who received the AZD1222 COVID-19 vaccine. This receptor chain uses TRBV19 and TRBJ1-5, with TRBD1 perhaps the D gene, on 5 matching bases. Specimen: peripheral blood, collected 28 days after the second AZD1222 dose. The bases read TGTGCCAGTAGTACGACAGCTTATAGCAATCAGCCCCAGCATTTT. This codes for CASSTTAYSNQPQHF.